The rows below give T cell receptor beta chains drawn from one sample of a study of Graves' ophthalmopathy and Graves' hyperthyroidism. TCRdb processed the multiplex PCR reads anew with MiXCR; each CDR3 protein has one entry. The sample yields 400,000 to 450,000 distinct CDR3 sequences, roughly 21% seen once. Input material: peripheral blood. These receptors were obtained from a woman between 18 and 29 years old with stable Graves' hyperthyroidism. CDR3s include the opening cysteine and the closing phenylalanine or tryptophan. Each record gives: CDR3 protein, CDR3 DNA, CDR3 length, V gene, D gene, clone size, J gene. A D gene is named only where the DNA matches it firmly. Some rows mark clone size as missing; the rest say once, few, many or name a class of expanded clone.

cdr3_aa: CAWSRASDQPQHF
cdr3_nt: TGTGCCTGGAGTAGGGCTAGCGATCAGCCCCAGCATTTT
cdr3_length: 13
v_call: TRBV30
d_call: NA
clone_size: many
j_call: TRBJ1-5

cdr3_aa: CASSSHRDRAYGYTF
cdr3_nt: TGTGCCAGCAGTTCCCACCGGGACAGGGCTTATGGCTACACCTTC
cdr3_length: 15
v_call: TRBV12-3/TRBV12-4
d_call: TRBD1
clone_size: many
j_call: TRBJ1-2

cdr3_aa: CASSPGDRRTPNTEAFF
cdr3_nt: TGTGCCAGCAGTCCGGGGGACAGGAGGACCCCGAACACTGAAGCTTTCTTT
cdr3_length: 17
v_call: TRBV12-3/TRBV12-4
d_call: TRBD1
clone_size: many
j_call: TRBJ1-1

cdr3_aa: CASSLRGLAGGEQYF
cdr3_nt: TGTGCCAGCAGTTTAAGGGGATTAGCGGGAGGCGAGCAGTACTTC
cdr3_length: 15
v_call: TRBV27
d_call: TRBD2
clone_size: NA
j_call: TRBJ2-7

cdr3_aa: CASSLGRGKYGYEQYF
cdr3_nt: TGTGCCAGCAGCTTAGGAAGGGGGAAATATGGCTACGAGCAGTACTTC
cdr3_length: 16
v_call: TRBV7-2
d_call: NA
clone_size: many
j_call: TRBJ2-7

cdr3_aa: CASSISGVLKYF
cdr3_nt: TGTGCCAGCAGTATATCAGGGGTACTAAAGTACTTC
cdr3_length: 12
v_call: TRBV28
d_call: NA
clone_size: NA
j_call: TRBJ2-4

cdr3_aa: CRATGLNTEAFF
cdr3_nt: TGCAGGGCGACAGGATTGAACACTGAAGCTTTCTTT
cdr3_length: 12
v_call: TRBV20-1
d_call: NA
clone_size: many
j_call: TRBJ1-1

cdr3_aa: CASSYAGTGGGDGYTF
cdr3_nt: TGTGCCAGCAGCTACGCCGGGACAGGGGGCGGGGATGGCTACACCTTC
cdr3_length: 16
v_call: TRBV5-7
d_call: TRBD1
clone_size: many
j_call: TRBJ1-2

cdr3_aa: CASYRGTYGYTF
cdr3_nt: TGTGCCTCCTACAGGGGGACTTATGGCTACACCTTC
cdr3_length: 12
v_call: TRBV30
d_call: TRBD1
clone_size: few
j_call: TRBJ1-2

cdr3_aa: CASSSLPRFPSGNTIYF
cdr3_nt: TGTGCCAGCAGTTCTCTCCCCCGGTTCCCCTCTGGAAACACCATATATTTT
cdr3_length: 17
v_call: TRBV12-3/TRBV12-4
d_call: NA
clone_size: NA
j_call: TRBJ1-3

cdr3_aa: CASSFTGDTEQYF
cdr3_nt: TGTGCCAGCAGCTTCACAGGGGATACCGAGCAGTACTTC
cdr3_length: 13
v_call: TRBV5-5
d_call: TRBD1
clone_size: NA
j_call: TRBJ2-7

cdr3_aa: CASIVRGANTEAFF
cdr3_nt: TGTGCCAGCATCGTACGGGGGGCGAACACTGAAGCTTTCTTT
cdr3_length: 14
v_call: TRBV12-3/TRBV12-4
d_call: NA
clone_size: many
j_call: TRBJ1-1

cdr3_aa: CASSSPGRDHYYGYTF
cdr3_nt: TGTGCCAGCAGTTCGCCGGGACGGGACCATTACTATGGCTACACCTTC
cdr3_length: 16
v_call: TRBV6-5
d_call: NA
clone_size: NA
j_call: TRBJ1-2

cdr3_aa: CANLTWWSSPYEQYF
cdr3_nt: TGTGCCAACCTGACGTGGTGGTCGTCCCCCTACGAGCAGTACTTC
cdr3_length: 15
v_call: TRBV3-1
d_call: NA
clone_size: many
j_call: TRBJ2-7

cdr3_aa: CASSPLGLGDSNQPQHF
cdr3_nt: TGTGCCAGCAGTCCCCTCGGTCTGGGGGATAGCAATCAGCCCCAGCATTTT
cdr3_length: 17
v_call: TRBV28
d_call: NA
clone_size: many
j_call: TRBJ1-5

cdr3_aa: CASSYWSANQETQYF
cdr3_nt: TGTGCCAGCAGTTATTGGTCGGCTAACCAAGAGACCCAGTACTTC
cdr3_length: 15
v_call: TRBV6-2/TRBV6-3
d_call: NA
clone_size: many
j_call: TRBJ2-5

cdr3_aa: CAGGDWNSPLHF
cdr3_nt: TGTGCCGGGGGGGATTGGAATTCACCCCTCCACTTT
cdr3_length: 12
v_call: TRBV30
d_call: NA
clone_size: few
j_call: TRBJ1-6

cdr3_aa: CASSQTEPAYDQYF
cdr3_nt: TGCGCCAGCAGCCAAACCGAGCCCGCCTACGATCAGTACTTC
cdr3_length: 14
v_call: TRBV4-1
d_call: NA
clone_size: NA
j_call: TRBJ2-7

cdr3_aa: CASSIEEGGTYGYTF
cdr3_nt: TGTGCCAGTAGTATAGAGGAGGGAGGGACCTATGGCTACACCTTC
cdr3_length: 15
v_call: TRBV19
d_call: NA
clone_size: many
j_call: TRBJ1-2

cdr3_aa: CASSVGSPGGYTF
cdr3_nt: TGCGCCAGCAGCGTCGGGTCCCCGGGGGGCTACACCTTC
cdr3_length: 13
v_call: TRBV5-1
d_call: NA
clone_size: many
j_call: TRBJ1-2

cdr3_aa: CASGNPPQETQYF
cdr3_nt: TGTGCCAGCGGGAACCCCCCTCAAGAGACCCAGTACTTC
cdr3_length: 13
v_call: TRBV6-2/TRBV6-3
d_call: NA
clone_size: NA
j_call: TRBJ2-5

cdr3_aa: CASSPSLAGGPWTGELFF
cdr3_nt: TGTGCCAGCAGCCCGTCTCTAGCGGGAGGGCCATGGACCGGGGAGCTGTTTTTT
cdr3_length: 18
v_call: TRBV3-1
d_call: TRBD2
clone_size: few
j_call: TRBJ2-2

cdr3_aa: CASSSPPQAGNYEQYF
cdr3_nt: TGTGCCAGCAGTTCACCCCCACAGGCCGGGAACTACGAGCAGTACTTC
cdr3_length: 16
v_call: TRBV6-5
d_call: NA
clone_size: many
j_call: TRBJ2-7

cdr3_aa: CASSFQGNSNQPQHF
cdr3_nt: TGTGCCAGCAGTTTCCAGGGGAATAGCAATCAGCCCCAGCATTTT
cdr3_length: 15
v_call: TRBV12-3/TRBV12-4
d_call: NA
clone_size: many
j_call: TRBJ1-5